The 21 T cell receptor beta chains in this list originate from one sample, sequenced in a study of T cell repertoires in cytomegalovirus infection. These receptors have no known antigen. One entry per CDR3 protein results from TCRdb running MiXCR on the reads. This sample has approximately 730,000 distinct CDR3 sequences, with approximately 32% found just once. The source material was cultured CD8+ T cells from PBMCs, sampled from culture after CMV antigen stimulation. These TCRs come from a human donor in good health (CMV status not recorded). Some clones in this sample may be carry-over from other donors' samples.

This clonotype came up a few times. The rearrangement joins TRBV19 to TRBJ2-1, with D perhaps matching TRBD1 (5 bases). CDR1 and CDR2 (germline): LNHDA, SQIVND (reference sequence). The CDR3 is 16 residues long. V dropped 3 bases and J dropped 3 bases, with 15 bases sitting between them. CDR3 loop: CASSIGPGAGYNEQFF. Here the CDR3 DNA reads TGTGCCAGTAGTATCGGGCCTGGGGCAGGCTACAATGAGCAGTTCTTC.

About this clonotype: A junction boundary mismatches the germline segment, possibly from a read error. The rearrangement links TRBV4-1 to TRBJ2-1, with 8 positions matching TRBD2. The germline CDR1 and CDR2 sequences are MGHRA and YSYEKL. The CDR3 consists of 14 residues. The CDR3 sequence is CASSQAGGATEQFF. CDR3 coding DNA: TGTGCCAGCAGCCAGGCCGGGGGGGCCACTGAGCAGTTCTTC.

This chain links TRBV10-3 with TRBJ1-1, with D unclear. CDR3 length: 14 residues. Germline V gene data show CDR1 as ENHRY and CDR2 as SYGVKD. V was trimmed by 3 bases and J by 0 bases, leaving 8 bases between them. The CDR3 region has the DNA TGTGCCATCAGTGATGACACGTTGAACACTGAAGCTTTCTTT. As protein: CAISDDTLNTEAFF.

V usage is TRBV2 and J usage is TRBJ2-7, with 7 bases fitting TRBD1. CDR1 and CDR2 from the germline V gene are SNHLY and FYNNEI. The CDR3 extends over 14 amino acids. V shed 4 bases and J 4 bases; nucleotides not matched to a gene: 7. The CDR3 here is CASSGQGLRYEQYF. The CDR3 region has the DNA TGTGCCAGCAGTGGACAGGGTCTAAGGTACGAGCAGTACTTC.

In its sample, this clonotype was seen a few times. The chain has TRBV15 and TRBJ2-4; TRBD2 matches 10 bases. The CDR3 has 15 residues. V lost 1 base, J lost 8 bases, and 5 bases stayed unmatched. Germline lookup yields CDR1 LNHNV and CDR2 YYDKDF (reference sequence). The CDR3: CATSRGSGGLDIQYF. DNA for the CDR3: TGTGCCACCAGCAGAGGTAGCGGGGGGTTGGACATTCAGTACTTC.

This clonotype was seen repeatedly, ten times or more. This chain connects TRBV7-6 to TRBJ2-5, with a possible D match to TRBD2 (7 bases). This CDR3 region has 14 residues. V gave up 5 bases and J gave up 2 bases, with 12 bases separating them. Germline V CDR1 and CDR2: SGHVS, FNYEAQ. This CDR3 is CASSLGGLQETQYF. The CDR3 DNA reads TGTGCCAGCAGCCTAGGGGGACTACAAGAGACCCAGTACTTC.

In its sample, this clonotype was seen a few times. The chain carries TRBV7-6 and TRBJ2-7, with 8 bases fitting TRBD1. The CDR3 covers 15 residues. V lost 5 bases to trimming and J lost 2 bases; unmatched junction nucleotides: 8. Germline CDR1 SGHVS, CDR2 FNYEAQ. This CDR3 is CASSQGDRGTYEQYV. In DNA form, the CDR3 reads TGTGCCAGCAGCCAAGGCGACAGGGGAACCTACGAGCAGTACGTC.

This clonotype has only a few counts. The V and J genes are TRBV12-3 or TRBV12-4 and TRBJ2-1; tentatively, D is TRBD1 (6 bases). The CDR3 spans 14 residues. Trimming shortened V by 7 bases and J by 8 bases, and 18 bases separated the two germline ends. The chain's CDR3 is CASTNDRSRDEQFF. The DNA for the CDR3 is TGTGCCAGCACCAATGACAGGTCTCGGGATGAGCAGTTCTTC.

This clonotype occurred many times. V and J are TRBV7-8 and TRBJ2-5; 9 bases line up with TRBD1. V gave up 6 bases and J gave up 2 bases; unmatched junction bases: 7. The germline gives CDR1 SGHVS, CDR2 FQNEAQ. The CDR3 is 15 amino acids. The CDR3 coding sequence is TGTGCCAGCAGAACCTGGACAGGGGCGCAAGAGACCCAGTACTTC. Encoded protein: CASRTWTGAQETQYF.

The rearrangement joins TRBV3-1 to TRBJ1-1, with TRBD1 as a possible D gene (6 bases). The CDR3 loop spans 17 amino acids. Germline V lookup: CDR1 LGHDT, CDR2 YNNKEL (reference sequence). V lost 2 bases to trimming and J lost 3 bases, with 19 bases between them. This CDR3 is CASSQLDRLTPYTEAFF. CDR3 bases: TGTGCCAGCAGCCAACTGGACAGACTAACCCCCTACACTGAAGCTTTCTTT.

In this sample, this clonotype turned up once. V gene TRBV7-3 combines with J gene TRBJ2-5; D is perhaps TRBD1 or TRBD2 (5 bases each). The CDR3 loop spans 13 amino acids. Trimming left V 5 bases short and J 5 bases short, with 12 bases between. Looked up from germline, CDR1 is SGHTA and CDR2 is FQGTGA. CDR3 sequence: CASSEGPSETQYF. Written as DNA, the CDR3 is TGTGCCAGCAGCGAGGGACCAAGCGAGACCCAGTACTTC.

This clonotype turned up a few times. The V call is TRBV6-5, the J call TRBJ1-4, with 12 bases lining up with TRBD1. Germline lookup yields CDR1 MNHEY and CDR2 SVGAGI. V lost 0 bases, J lost 13 bases, and 6 bases stayed unmatched. CDR3 length: 15 residues. CDR3 in amino acids: CASSYSGTGGHGLFF. In DNA form, the CDR3 reads TGTGCCAGCAGTTACTCCGGGACAGGGGGCCACGGACTGTTTTTT.

The CDR3 coding sequence is TGTGCCATCAGTGAGCTCGACAGGGATAGGGGGGACACTGAAGCTTTCTTT. Its translation is CAISELDRDRGDTEAFF. V gene TRBV10-3 combines with J gene TRBJ1-1; the match to TRBD1 covers 7 bases. V shed 2 bases, J shed 3 bases, and the junction held 12 bases outside the gene matches. Per the germline V gene, CDR1 is ENHRY and CDR2 is SYGVKD. The length of the CDR3 is 17 residues.

The chain joins TRBV4-3 to TRBJ1-2, with D possibly TRBD1 on 6 matching bases. Germline V gene lookup returns CDR1 LGHNA and CDR2 YSLEER. This CDR3 is 14 amino acids long. V lost 0 bases and J lost 8, with 13 bases in between. The CDR3 is CASSQERHREGYTF. The CDR3 bases are TGCGCCAGCAGCCAAGAGAGGCACAGGGAAGGCTACACCTTC.

The V gene is TRBV4-1, the J gene TRBJ1-5; D gene ambiguous. This CDR3 region has 13 residues. Per germline, CDR1 MGHRA and CDR2 YSYEKL. Trimming left V 1 base short and J 7 bases short, with 8 bases between. The CDR3 coding sequence is TGCGCCAGCAGCCAAGGCCTTAAACAGCCCCAGCATTTT. Translated, it gives CASSQGLKQPQHF.

This chain connects TRBV27 to TRBJ2-7, with 9 bases matching TRBD2. Germline CDR1 is MNHEY and CDR2 is SMNVEV (reference sequence). The CDR3 runs to 14 residues. Germline trimming cut 4 bases from V and 5 bases from J; bases unmatched to any gene: 6. This chain's CDR3 is CASSSRGGLDEQYF. The CDR3 nucleotides read TGTGCCAGCAGTTCGCGGGGGGGCCTCGACGAGCAGTACTTC.

This clonotype turned up a few times. This rearrangement joins TRBV5-1 to TRBJ1-5, with D possibly being TRBD1 (5 bases). This CDR3 spans 13 amino acids. V was clipped by 4 bases and J by 9 bases, with 14 bases between them. Per the germline V gene, CDR1 is SGHRS and CDR2 is YFSETQ. The CDR3 here is CASSRGPTLPQHF. CDR3 sequence (DNA): TGCGCCAGCAGCCGGGGCCCTACCCTGCCCCAGCATTTT. Full variable domain (missing parts from reference TRBV5-1 and TRBJ1-5): KAGVTQTPRYLIKTRGQQVTLSCSPISGHRSVSWYQQTPGQGLQFLFEYFSETQRNKGNFPGRFSGRQFSNSRSEMNVSTLELGDSALYLCASSRGPTLPQHFGDGTRLSIL.

The genes are TRBV6-2 or TRBV6-3 and TRBJ1-2, with D maybe TRBD1 (5 bases). The CDR3 covers 15 residues. Trimming took off 2 bases at V and 0 bases at J, with 10 bases between the two ends. Germline V gene sequence: CDR1 MNHEY, CDR2 SVGEGT. The CDR3 loop reads CASSYPGPSNYGYTF. The CDR3, as DNA: TGTGCCAGCAGTTACCCGGGACCTTCTAACTATGGCTACACCTTC.

This chain connects TRBV12-3 or TRBV12-4 to TRBJ1-1, with 8 positions matching TRBD1. The CDR3 length is 14 residues. The J segment lost 4 bases and the V segment lost 7 bases, leaving 8 bases of the junction unmatched. In DNA form, the CDR3 reads TGTGCCAGCAAAAAACCAGGGGGCATCACTGAAGCTTTCTTT. Encoded protein: CASKKPGGITEAFF.

The V gene is TRBV19, the J gene TRBJ1-5; D not certain. There are 13 residues in the CDR3. Deletions cut 3 bases from V and 4 bases from J, with 7 bases between. The V gene's germline CDR1 is LNHDA and CDR2 SQIVND (reference sequence). The CDR3 reads CASSIIGNQPQHF. As DNA, the CDR3 is TGTGCCAGTAGTATCATAGGAAATCAGCCCCAGCATTTT.

In its sample, this clonotype was seen many times. This chain uses TRBV7-9 with TRBJ1-5; no clear D gene. V shed 5 bases and J shed 3 bases, with 8 bases lying between them. The CDR3 spans 13 residues. Germline CDR1 SEHNR, CDR2 FQNEAQ (reference sequence). CDR3 amino acids: CASSPGSNQPQHF. The CDR3 DNA is TGTGCCAGCAGCCCTGGTTCCAATCAGCCCCAGCATTTT.